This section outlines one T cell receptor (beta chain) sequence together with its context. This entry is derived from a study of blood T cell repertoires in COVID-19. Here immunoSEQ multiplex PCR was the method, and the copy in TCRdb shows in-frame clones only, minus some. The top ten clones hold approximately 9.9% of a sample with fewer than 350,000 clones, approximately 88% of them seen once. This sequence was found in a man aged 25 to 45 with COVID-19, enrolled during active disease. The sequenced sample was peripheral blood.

CDR3 sequence (DNA): TGCGCCAGCAGCTCCCTACTAGCGGGAGACGGGGAGCTGTTTTTT. Encoded protein: CASSSLLAGDGELFF. V is TRBV5-1 and J is TRBJ2-2, with 11 bases identical to TRBD2. Germline assignment: CDR1 SGHRS and CDR2 YFSETQ. The CDR3 extends over 15 amino acids. Unmatched junction bases numbered 5, after V lost 3 bases and J lost 7 bases.